The 19 T cell receptor beta chains in this list originate from one sample, sequenced in a study of vaccination effects on CD4 cells after COVID-19. These TCRs' antigens remain unknown. TCRdb keeps only in-frame clones here, not all; method: immunoSEQ multiplex PCR. The table records roughly 70,000 clones, under 85% of them present only once. Antigen-specific CD4+ T cells expanded by the ViraFEST assay with viral peptide pools were then sequenced. Following 10 days of culture, CD4+ T cells were isolated. Each participant received a vaccine that was either BNT162b2 or mRNA-1273, given as two doses. Material: CD4+ T cells from PBMCs cultured with HCoV-OC43 spike peptides, obtained after COVID-19 vaccination. Described subset: HCoV-OC43 spike overlapping peptide pool stimulation. These receptors were obtained from a human donor who received a COVID-19 vaccine.

The CDR3 here is CASSRGDNEQFF. The CDR3 DNA reads TGTGCCAGCTCACGAGGAGACAATGAGCAGTTCTTC. The chain uses TRBV18 and TRBJ2-1; D gene unclear. The CDR3 is 12 amino acids. Looked up from germline, CDR1 is KGHSH and CDR2 is LQKENI. Trimming shortened V by 4 bases and J by 5 bases, and 6 bases separated the two germline ends. Variable domain in full (rest from reference TRBV18 and TRBJ2-1): NAGVMQNPRHLVRRRGQEARLRCSPMKGHSHVYWYRQLPEEGLKFMVYLQKENIIDESGMPKERFSAEFPKEGPSILRIQQVVRGDSAAYFCASSRGDNEQFFGPGTRLTVL.

V and J are TRBV4-1 and TRBJ2-5, with 7 bases fitting TRBD2. Per germline, CDR1 MGHRA and CDR2 YSYEKL. Trimming cost V 4 bases and J 3 bases; bases outside gene matches: 11. The CDR3 is made up of 16 amino acids. CDR3 bases: TGCGCCAGCAGCCCTTCAAGGTGGGGGGGGGAAGAGACCCAGTACTTC. Translating it yields CASSPSRWGGEETQYF.

Written as DNA, the CDR3 is TGTGCCACCCAGGAGAGCACAGATACGCAGTATTTT. Translating gives CATQESTDTQYF. The chain couples TRBV3-1 (or the pseudogene TRBV3-2) to TRBJ2-3; D not resolved. The CDR3 totals 12 residues. The germline gives CDR1 LGHDT, CDR2 YNNKEL (reference sequence). V gave up 10 bases and J gave up 0 bases, with 8 bases separating them.

Worth noting for this clone: Other nucleotide sequences from this sample produce the same CDR3. The chain recombines TRBV24-1 with TRBJ2-2; 8 bases map to TRBD1. Looked up from germline, CDR1 is KGHDR and CDR2 is SFDVKD. The CDR3 length is 16 residues. Trimming cost V 3 bases and J 1 base; bases outside gene matches: 3. The CDR3 sequence: CATSDPGTGNTGELFF. In DNA, the CDR3 is TGTGCCACCAGTGATCCAGGGACAGGGAACACCGGGGAGCTGTTTTTT.

The chain has TRBV7-2 and TRBJ2-5, with TRBD2 identical over 7 bases. The J segment lost 0 bases and the V segment lost 4 bases, leaving 5 bases of the junction unmatched. The CDR3 length is 15 residues. Germline-derived CDR1 and CDR2 are SGHTA and FQGNSA. CDR3 sequence (DNA): TGTGCCAGCAGCTCCGCTAGCGGCAACCAAGAGACCCAGTACTTC. Amino acid sequence: CASSSASGNQETQYF.

The chain is built from TRBV14 and TRBJ1-6; no firm D call. The CDR3 spans 14 residues. Germline CDR1 is SGHDN and CDR2 is FVKESK. The V and J ends lost 4 bases and 7 bases respectively, with 11 bases between them. The CDR3 nucleotides read TGTGCCAGCAGCCCCCGGGCCGCAAATTCACCCCTCCACTTT. Its translation: CASSPRAANSPLHF. Filled out from reference TRBV14 and TRBJ1-6, the complete variable domain reads EAGVTQFPSHSVIEKGQTVTLRCDPISGHDNLYWYRRVMGKEIKFLLHFVKESKQDESGMPNNRFLAERTGGTYSTLKVQPAELEDSGVYFCASSPRAANSPLHFGNGTRLTVT.

This rearrangement joins TRBV15 to TRBJ2-1; D is unclear. Trimming shortened V by 2 bases and J by 0 bases, and 17 bases separated the two germline ends. Germline V gives CDR1 LNHNV, CDR2 YYDKDF (reference sequence). The CDR3 extends over 18 amino acids. The chain's CDR3 is CATSRKRVSLSSYNEQFF. CDR3 bases: TGTGCCACCAGCAGAAAACGGGTCTCTCTGAGCTCCTACAATGAGCAGTTCTTC.

This clone occurred once. The J gene is TRBJ2-6, the V gene TRBV30; 12 positions agree with TRBD1. CDR3 length: 17 residues. In germline, CDR1 is GTSNPN, CDR2 SVGIG (reference sequence). The V gene end was trimmed by 5 bases and the J gene end by 4 bases; junction bases not matched to a gene: 9. The CDR3 reads CAWYRDRGRRGANVLTF. In DNA, the CDR3 is TGTGCCTGGTACCGGGACAGGGGGCGCCGAGGGGCCAACGTCCTGACTTTC.

This clone was counted once. At one end, the junction sequence differs from germline, possibly due to a read error. The chain combines TRBV5-1 with TRBJ1-2; 11 nucleotides align to TRBD1. Germline loops: CDR1 SGHRS, CDR2 YFSETQ. There are 14 residues in the CDR3. CDR3 nucleotide sequence: TGCGCCAGCAGCTTACCCGGACAGGGGGCGGAAAACAACTTC. This encodes CASSLPGQGAENNF.

The chain couples TRBV2 to TRBJ1-5; 8 nucleotides match TRBD1. The CDR3 spans 18 residues. Germline CDR1 is SNHLY and CDR2 is FYNNEI. The junction had 15 bases not matched to a gene; V was cut back by 2 bases and J by 6 bases. The CDR3 DNA sequence: TGTGCCAGCAGTGAACAGAATACTGCCCGACAGGGGTCTCAGCCCCAGCATTTT. Protein product: CASSEQNTARQGSQPQHF.

This sequence joins TRBV2 and TRBJ1-1; D uncertain. Germline V gene lookup returns CDR1 SNHLY and CDR2 FYNNEI. Trimming pared 6 bases from V and 1 base from J, leaving 9 bases between. This CDR3 is built from 13 residues. This CDR3 reads CASRELKNTEAFF. The CDR3 DNA reads as TGTGCCAGCAGGGAACTTAAGAACACTGAAGCTTTCTTT.

This clone was seen once. The V gene is TRBV5-4, the J gene TRBJ2-3, with 8 positions matching TRBD1. The germline gives CDR1 SGHNT, CDR2 YYREEE (reference sequence). V shed 2 bases, J shed 4 bases, and the junction held 6 bases outside the gene matches. The CDR3 spans 15 residues. The CDR3 sequence is CASSLQGVGADTQYF. CDR3 DNA sequence: TGTGCCAGCAGCTTACAGGGGGTAGGCGCAGATACGCAGTATTTT.

The rearrangement uses TRBV2 and TRBJ2-7; 8 bases match TRBD1. Trimming at V came to 5 bases and at J to 5 bases, leaving 8 bases not matched to a gene. Germline V gene lookup returns CDR1 SNHLY and CDR2 FYNNEI. This CDR3 comprises 14 residues. The CDR3 sequence is CASSNYDRGHEQYV. CDR3 DNA: TGTGCCAGCAGTAATTACGACAGGGGCCACGAGCAGTACGTC.

The chain carries TRBV6-1 and TRBJ1-1; a weak D match, TRBD1 (5 bases). Looked up from germline, CDR1 is MNHNS and CDR2 is SASEGT. The CDR3 covers 14 residues. V shed 3 bases and J shed 2 bases, with 10 bases lying between them. The CDR3 DNA is TGTGCCAGCAGTGAGGGGGGACTTAACACTGAAGCTTTCTTT. This codes for CASSEGGLNTEAFF.

This clone was seen a single time. The CDR3 reads CASGLVPDQETQYF. As DNA, the CDR3 is TGTGCTAGTGGTTTGGTACCAGACCAAGAGACCCAGTACTTC. The chain combines TRBV12-5 with TRBJ2-5; D is undetermined. Per germline, CDR1 LGHNT and CDR2 FRNRAP. V lost 0 bases, J lost 0 bases, and 5 bases lay in between. This CDR3 contains 14 residues.

The V and J genes are TRBV11-2 and TRBJ1-5; maybe TRBD1 (6 bases). Between the trimmed V and J ends, which lost 5 bases and 4 bases, there was a span of 18 bases. This CDR3 has 16 amino acids. The germline CDR1 and CDR2 sequences are SGHAT and FQNNGV. CDR3 amino acids: CASSPVGGWGNQPQHF. Here the CDR3 DNA reads TGTGCCAGCAGCCCGGTGGGGGGCTGGGGGAATCAGCCCCAGCATTTT.

The J gene is TRBJ1-2, the V gene TRBV19, with D possibly TRBD1 on 5 matching bases. CDR1 is LNHDA and CDR2 is SQIVND in the germline V gene (reference sequence). CDR3 size: 13 residues. With 6 bases removed from V and 8 bases from J, the gap between germline ends came to 16 bases. The CDR3 DNA sequence: TGTGCCAGTAGCCGGGGACCGGGAGGCGGCTACACCTTC. Translation gives CASSRGPGGGYTF.

The gene calls are TRBV6-1 and TRBJ2-7, with a tentative D call TRBD1 (5 bases). Germline V gene data show CDR1 as MNHNS and CDR2 as SASEGT. The CDR3 length is 12 residues. V dropped 2 bases and J dropped 5 bases, with 7 bases sitting between them. The CDR3 reads CASSEQGDEQYV. The CDR3 nucleotides are TGTGCCAGCAGTGAACAGGGTGACGAGCAGTACGTC.

The chain recombines TRBV5-1 with TRBJ2-2; tentative D call: TRBD2 (6 bases). The CDR3 runs 16 residues. V was clipped by 8 bases and J by 2 bases, with 19 bases between them. The germline V gene has CDR1 SGHRS and CDR2 YFSETQ. In nucleotides, the CDR3 is TGCGCCAGTTCCGCTTTGGGAGGCTCAAACACCGGGGAGCTGTTTTTT. Translation: CASSALGGSNTGELFF.